This record covers a single T cell receptor beta chain. As yet, its antigen is unknown. Original methodology: Around 1.6% of 170,000 or so clonotypes matched previously reported viral-epitope-specific VDJdb entries. The method was immunoSEQ multiplex PCR; TCRdb's version includes in-frame clones alone and lacks a portion of them. That table supplies the V and J calls and clone size; D and trimming were determined from the DNA. The sample has fewer than 7,500 clones; 83% are singletons. The data were obtained in a study of hypomethylating agent response in myelodysplastic syndrome. The overall study: Response meant complete response or hematologic improvement; all other patients were non-responders. Study-wide results and caveats: No significant post-treatment change in richness, rarefaction diversity or clonality, across all patients or response groups. This small study analyzed only 10 to 11 patients.

V was shortened by 7 bases and J by 2 bases, with 9 bases between the two germline ends. Germline loops: CDR1 MNHEY, CDR2 SVGAGI. CDR3 length: 13 amino acids. The material was bone marrow, obtained before or after starting hypomethylating agent treatment for myelodysplastic syndrome (not recorded which). The TCR comes from a human donor with myelodysplastic syndrome. V usage is TRBV6-5 and J usage is TRBJ2-1, with D perhaps assigned TRBD1 or TRBD2 (5 bases each). CDR3 in amino acids: CASMRDAYNEQFF. In DNA form, the CDR3 reads TGTGCCAGCATGAGGGACGCCTACAATGAGCAGTTCTTC.